This is a list of T cell receptor beta chains from one sample in a study of blood T cell repertoires in COVID-19. Sequencing was performed with immunoSEQ multiplex PCR; in TCRdb, only in-frame clones are kept and a portion is missing. The profile shows about 26,000 clones, about 94% of them singletons. Sequenced: peripheral blood. The receptors shown here come from a human donor with active COVID-19. The donor label of this sample is uncertain. The CDR3 runs from the conserved cysteine through the conserved F or W. A D gene is named only where the DNA matches it firmly. The size of a clone is reported for some rows only, either as once, few or many, or as a class for expanded clones.

TRBD2 TRBJ2-2 18 TRBV6-2/TRBV6-3 - TGTGCCAGCAGTTACCCGGGACTAGCGGGAGTTCCTACCGGGGAGCTGTTTTTT CASSYPGLAGVPTGELFF
- TRBJ2-3 16 TRBV7-2 - TGTGCCAGCAGCTTAAGTAGGGCCGCAGGGCAAGATACGCAGTATTTT CASSLSRAAGQDTQYF
- TRBJ2-7 14 TRBV27 - TGTGCCAGCAGTCTGGACACAGGGTTTTACGAGCAGTACTTC CASSLDTGFYEQYF
- TRBJ1-5 16 TRBV18 - TGTGCCAGCTCACCTTACAGGGCATATAGCAATCAGCCCCAGCATTTT CASSPYRAYSNQPQHF
TRBD1 TRBJ1-5 14 TRBV15 few TGTGCCACCAGCAGAGATGACAGGGGTCAGCCCCAGCATTTT CATSRDDRGQPQHF
- TRBJ2-2 14 TRBV11-3 - TGTGCCAGCAGCACAAATCGGGACACCGGGGAGCTGTTTTTT CASSTNRDTGELFF
- TRBJ2-1 14 TRBV7-9 - TGTGCCAGCAGCTTAGAGCCTACTCTGAGGGAGCAGTTCTTC CASSLEPTLREQFF
TRBD1 TRBJ2-2 15 TRBV7-9 - TGTGCCAGCACTGAGGACAGGACGAACACCGGGGAGCTGTTTTTT CASTEDRTNTGELFF
TRBD1 TRBJ1-2 13 TRBV12-3/TRBV12-4 - TGTGCCAGCAGCCCCGGGACAGATTATGGCTACACCTTC CASSPGTDYGYTF
TRBD1 TRBJ1-2 16 TRBV24-1 - TGTGCCACCAGTGATTTCGGAGGCAGGGGGAACTATGGCTACACCTTC CATSDFGGRGNYGYTF
TRBD2 TRBJ2-5 13 TRBV6-1 - TGTGCCAGCAGCCCCGGGACTAGTGGGACCCAGTACTTC CASSPGTSGTQYF
- TRBJ2-7 14 TRBV4-1 few TGCGCCAGCAGCCAAGGACTTCGCTCCTACGAGCAGTACTTC CASSQGLRSYEQYF
TRBD2 TRBJ2-3 15 TRBV19 - TGTGCCAGTAGACTATTAGCGGGATCCACAGATACGCAGTATTTT CASRLLAGSTDTQYF
- TRBJ1-6 14 TRBV5-1 - TGCGCCAGCAGCTTGTGGGAGTCTAATTCACCCCTCCACTTT CASSLWESNSPLHF
TRBD1 TRBJ2-1 15 TRBV6-5 - TGTGCCAGCAGTTACATGGGACAGGGAGGCAATGAGCAGTTCTTC CASSYMGQGGNEQFF
TRBD1 TRBJ1-1 14 TRBV9 - TGTGCCAGCAGCGATAGACAGGGTGGGGGCGAAGCTTTCTTT CASSDRQGGGEAFF
TRBD1 TRBJ1-1 15 TRBV18 - TGTGCCAGCTCACAAATGACAGGGTTCGACACTGAAGCTTTCTTT CASSQMTGFDTEAFF
- TRBJ1-5 15 TRBV19 - TGTGCCAGTAGTAGGGCAGGTCAGAGCAATCAGCCCCAGCATTTT CASSRAGQSNQPQHF
TRBD1 TRBJ1-2 19 TRBV27 - TGTGCCAGCAGCCCCATCAGGACAGGTCTAATGAGGGTAAACTATGGCTACACCTTC CASSPIRTGLMRVNYGYTF
- TRBJ2-1 13 TRBV18 - TGTGCCAGCTCACCGAGGCAGAACAATGAGCAGTTCTTC CASSPRQNNEQFF
TRBD2 TRBJ2-1 16 TRBV4-3 - TGCGCCAGCAGCCCATCAGAGCGGGGGGCCTACAATGAGCAGTTCTTC CASSPSERGAYNEQFF
TRBD2 TRBJ2-1 15 TRBV6-5 - TGTGCCAGCAGTCGAGGGACTAGCGTATACAATGAGCAGTTCTTC CASSRGTSVYNEQFF
TRBD1 TRBJ2-3 18 TRBV4-2 - TGTGCCAGCAGCCAAGATTGGGGGACAGGGGTGACCACAGATACGCAGTATTTT CASSQDWGTGVTTDTQYF
TRBD1 TRBJ2-2 13 TRBV24-1 - TGTGCCACCAGGGACAGGGCCCGCGGGGAGCTGTTTTTT CATRDRARGELFF
- TRBJ2-5 13 TRBV12-3/TRBV12-4 - TGTGCCAGCAGTTTAGCGGGGGGTGAGACCCAGTACTTC CASSLAGGETQYF
TRBD2 TRBJ2-3 19 TRBV7-9 once TGTGCCAGCAGACTCTCGTGGACTAGCGGGTTCACTAGCACAGATACGCAGTATTTT CASRLSWTSGFTSTDTQYF
TRBD1 TRBJ1-5 14 TRBV19 - TGTGCCAGTAGTATTGGACAGGGGGGTCAGCCCCAGCATTTT CASSIGQGGQPQHF
- TRBJ1-3 13 TRBV29-1 - TGCAGCGTTGTCACGGGATCTGGAAACACCATATATTTT CSVVTGSGNTIYF
TRBD1 TRBJ2-6 21 TRBV7-6 - TGTGCCAGCAGCTCTACGGCCGTGGGCGCAGGGGGCAGGGCTGGGGCCAACGTCCTGACTTTC CASSSTAVGAGGRAGANVLTF
TRBD1 TRBJ2-7 12 TRBV29-1 medium-sized TGCAGCGCGTCAGGGGGCGGCTACGAGCAGTACTTC CSASGGGYEQYF
TRBD1 TRBJ1-2 18 TRBV3-1/TRBV3-2 - TGTGCCAGCAGCCAAGATGGTGACTGGGACAGGGTTGACTATGGCTACACCTTC CASSQDGDWDRVDYGYTF
- TRBJ1-2 14 TRBV9 - TGTGCCAGCACCTGGCGGGGGGGGAGCTATGGCTACACCTTC CASTWRGGSYGYTF
- TRBJ1-4 15 TRBV27 - TGTGCCAGCAGTTTCTCCCGTGCAACTAATGAAAAACTGTTTTTT CASSFSRATNEKLFF
- TRBJ2-3 14 TRBV4-1 - TGCGCCAGCAGCCCAACTAGACGCACAGATACGCAGTATTTT CASSPTRRTDTQYF
TRBD2 TRBJ2-3 16 TRBV3-1/TRBV3-2 - TGTGCCAGCAGCCAAGGGACTAGCGGGGGGGTAGATACGCAGTATTTT CASSQGTSGGVDTQYF
TRBD1 TRBJ1-2 18 TRBV4-1 - TGCGCCAGCAGCCAAGGGGAAACAGGGGCGGTTTCCAACTATGGCTACACCTTC CASSQGETGAVSNYGYTF
- TRBJ2-2 13 TRBV2 - TGTGCCAGCAGTGTGACATCATACGGGGAGCTGTTTTTT CASSVTSYGELFF
TRBD1 TRBJ1-2 16 TRBV4-3 - TGCGCCAGCAGCCAGGGGACAGGGTCAATCTACTATGGCTACACCTTC CASSQGTGSIYYGYTF
- TRBJ2-5 15 TRBV11-2 once TGTGCCAGCAGCATCAACCACCGTGGGGCTGAGACCCAGTACTTC CASSINHRGAETQYF
- TRBJ2-7 13 TRBV28 - TGTGCCAGCAGCCCCCAGGGCGCCGGTCGGCAGTACTTC CASSPQGAGRQYF
TRBD1 TRBJ2-2 15 TRBV2 - TGTGCCAGCAGGGACAGGGGGGGAAACACCGGGGAGCTGTTTTTT CASRDRGGNTGELFF
- TRBJ2-5 14 TRBV28 - TGTGCCAGCAGACTCCGGGACTTCCAAGAGACCCAGTACTTC CASRLRDFQETQYF
- TRBJ2-7 14 TRBV6-5 - TGTGCCAGCAGGCATAATCCACAAACCTACGAGCAGTACTTC CASRHNPQTYEQYF
- TRBJ2-3 13 TRBV10-2 - TGCGCCAGCAGTTTGAGTTCCACAGATACGCAGTATTTT CASSLSSTDTQYF
TRBD2 TRBJ2-7 16 TRBV7-2 - TGTGCCAGCAGCTTAGCGGGAGGGGCCCTCTCCTACGAGCAGTACTTC CASSLAGGALSYEQYF
- TRBJ1-5 14 TRBV5-8 - TGTGCCAGCAGCTTGCTGAGGAGCAATCAGCCCCAGCATTTT CASSLLRSNQPQHF
TRBD1 TRBJ2-1 17 TRBV30 - TGTGCCTGGAGTGATCGCTCCCGACAGGGGGCAAGGAATGAGCAGTTCTTC CAWSDRSRQGARNEQFF
TRBD2 TRBJ2-3 17 TRBV4-2 - TGTGCCAGCAGCCAAGATTCGACTAGCGGGAACACAGATACGCAGTATTTT CASSQDSTSGNTDTQYF
- TRBJ1-1 14 TRBV7-9 - TGTGCCAGCAGCTTATTACGGGGGGGCACTGAAGCTTTCTTT CASSLLRGGTEAFF
- TRBJ1-1 13 TRBV6-5 - TGTGCCAGCAGCTGGGGAGAAGATACTGAAGCTTTCTTT CASSWGEDTEAFF
- TRBJ2-2 13 TRBV4-1 - TGCGCCAGCAGCCAAGGTATAACCGGGGAGCTGTTTTTT CASSQGITGELFF
- TRBJ2-7 17 TRBV28 - TGTGCCAGCAGTTTTACCCTAAGACTCTTGCCCTCCTACGAGCAGTACTTC CASSFTLRLLPSYEQYF
TRBD2 TRBJ2-5 13 TRBV5-1 once TGCGCCAGCAGCACGGGAGGGAGGGAGACCCAGTACTTC CASSTGGRETQYF
TRBD1 TRBJ1-1 16 TRBV10-3 - TGTGCCATCAGTGAGTCGGGGGGACAGTCGAACACTGAAGCTTTCTTT CAISESGGQSNTEAFF
- TRBJ1-5 15 TRBV2 once TGTGCCAGCAGCCTTCGGGGGAAGAACAATCAGCCCCAGCATTTT CASSLRGKNNQPQHF
- TRBJ2-7 13 TRBV18 - TGTGCCAGCTCACCAACAGGGTCCTACGAGCAGTACTTC CASSPTGSYEQYF
TRBD2 TRBJ2-5 16 TRBV11-2 - TGTGCCAGCAGCTTAGGGGGTACTAGCGCCAGGAAGACCCAGTACTTC CASSLGGTSARKTQYF
TRBD2 TRBJ2-6 17 TRBV5-1 - TGCGCCAGCAGCTTGGAAGCGGGGCGCTCTGGGGCCAACGTCCTGACTTTC CASSLEAGRSGANVLTF
TRBD1 TRBJ2-7 14 TRBV6-6 - TGTGCCAGCAGCTACCCGGGACAGGGAGGAGAGCAGTACTTC CASSYPGQGGEQYF